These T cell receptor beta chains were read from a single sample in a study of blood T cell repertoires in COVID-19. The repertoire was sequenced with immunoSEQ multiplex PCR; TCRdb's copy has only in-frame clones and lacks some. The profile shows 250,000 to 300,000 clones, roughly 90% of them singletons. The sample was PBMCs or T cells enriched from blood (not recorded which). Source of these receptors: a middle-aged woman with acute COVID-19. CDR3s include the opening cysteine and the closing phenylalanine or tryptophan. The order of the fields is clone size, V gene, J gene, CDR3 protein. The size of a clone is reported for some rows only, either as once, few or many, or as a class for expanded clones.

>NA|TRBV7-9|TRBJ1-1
CASSVSQTGGMNTEAFF
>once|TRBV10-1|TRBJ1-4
CASSEEGSGEKLFF
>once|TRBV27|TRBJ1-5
CASSSVYSNQPQHF
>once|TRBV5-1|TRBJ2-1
CASTSQGASSYNEQFF
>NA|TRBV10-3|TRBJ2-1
CAISETTSGYNEQFF
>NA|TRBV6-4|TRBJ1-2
CASSPGGQPYGYTF
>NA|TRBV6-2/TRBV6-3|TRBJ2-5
CASSDTGGLRGTQYF
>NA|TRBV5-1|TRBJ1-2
CASSQLTGGEGYTF
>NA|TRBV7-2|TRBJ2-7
CASSFGGSLYEQYF
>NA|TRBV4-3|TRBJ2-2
CASRPGQGPGELFF
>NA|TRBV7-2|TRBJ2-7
CASSPLPAGGYEQYF
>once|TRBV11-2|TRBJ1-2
CASSLDLAPRDYGYTF
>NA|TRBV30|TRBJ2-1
CAWNREGYNEQFF